Listed below are T cell receptor beta chains from one sample, sequenced in a study of blood T cell repertoires in COVID-19. Clones were read by immunoSEQ multiplex PCR, and TCRdb kept only the in-frame ones, dropping some. Of 150,000 or so clones detected, less than 85% appear once; the ten largest clones hold about 3.3%. The sequencing input was peripheral blood. Source of these receptors: a human donor with acute or convalescent COVID-19. The donor label of this sample is uncertain. The CDR3 runs from the conserved cysteine through the conserved F or W. D genes are given only for firm matches. Size tells how often a clone was seen (once, few, many) or the class of an expanded clone, and some rows leave it out.

j_gene: TRBJ1-5
v_gene: TRBV7-2
abundance: .
d_gene: .
CDR3nt: TGTGCCAGCAGCTTAGCTCGGCAGCCCCAGCATTTT
CDR3aa: CASSLARQPQHF

j_gene: TRBJ2-1
v_gene: TRBV5-1
abundance: once
d_gene: TRBD1
CDR3nt: TGCGCCAGCAGCCCCCAAGCCGGGACAGGGGGTTACAATGAGCAGTTCTTC
CDR3aa: CASSPQAGTGGYNEQFF

j_gene: TRBJ1-1
v_gene: TRBV19
abundance: .
d_gene: .
CDR3nt: TGTGCCAGTAGCACCGGGACATACCCCCTGAACACTGAAGCTTTCTTT
CDR3aa: CASSTGTYPLNTEAFF

j_gene: TRBJ1-3
v_gene: TRBV6-5
abundance: .
d_gene: TRBD1
CDR3nt: TGTGCCAGCAGTTCGAACAGGGGCTCTGGAAACACCATATATTTT
CDR3aa: CASSSNRGSGNTIYF

j_gene: TRBJ1-1
v_gene: TRBV5-4
abundance: .
d_gene: TRBD1
CDR3nt: TGTGCCAGCCTGCTTACAGGGGAGGTTGGGACTGAAGCTTTCTTT
CDR3aa: CASLLTGEVGTEAFF

j_gene: TRBJ2-7
v_gene: TRBV23-1
abundance: .
d_gene: .
CDR3nt: TGCGCCAGCAGTCAATCGGCGTGCAACGCCGCGGCGGATACCTACGAGCAGTACTTC
CDR3aa: CASSQSACNAAADTYEQYF

j_gene: TRBJ1-1
v_gene: TRBV19
abundance: .
d_gene: TRBD1
CDR3nt: TGTGCCAGTAGTATTGACAGGGTTTCAACTGAAGCTTTCTTT
CDR3aa: CASSIDRVSTEAFF

j_gene: TRBJ2-1
v_gene: TRBV5-1
abundance: .
d_gene: TRBD2
CDR3nt: TGCGCCAGCAGCACCGGGACTAGCAATGAGCAGTTCTTC
CDR3aa: CASSTGTSNEQFF

j_gene: TRBJ2-5
v_gene: TRBV7-2
abundance: few
d_gene: TRBD2
CDR3nt: TGTGCCAGCAGCTTATCGGGAGGGTCGGGGGAGACCCAGTACTTC
CDR3aa: CASSLSGGSGETQYF

j_gene: TRBJ2-1
v_gene: TRBV4-3
abundance: .
d_gene: TRBD1
CDR3nt: TGCGCCAGCAGCCAGCAACCTCCGGACAGGGGACGTTCTAATGAGCAGTTCTTC
CDR3aa: CASSQQPPDRGRSNEQFF

j_gene: TRBJ1-2
v_gene: TRBV7-6
abundance: .
d_gene: TRBD1
CDR3nt: TGTGCCAGCAGCCCGACAGGGAACTATGGCTACACCTTC
CDR3aa: CASSPTGNYGYTF

j_gene: TRBJ2-2
v_gene: TRBV12-5
abundance: few
d_gene: TRBD2
CDR3nt: TGTGCTAGTGGTTTGGTTCAGACTAGCGGGGGGGCGGCCGGGGAGCTGTTTTTT
CDR3aa: CASGLVQTSGGAAGELFF

j_gene: TRBJ2-2
v_gene: TRBV7-9
abundance: .
d_gene: TRBD2
CDR3nt: TGTGCCAGCAGCAAGGAGGCGGGGGGGCCCACCGGGGAGCTGTTTTTT
CDR3aa: CASSKEAGGPTGELFF

j_gene: TRBJ2-1
v_gene: TRBV6-2/TRBV6-3
abundance: .
d_gene: TRBD2
CDR3nt: TGTGCCAGCAGTTACGCAGGAGCGGGGGGTTACAATGAGCAGTTCTTC
CDR3aa: CASSYAGAGGYNEQFF

j_gene: TRBJ2-3
v_gene: TRBV4-1
abundance: .
d_gene: TRBD2
CDR3nt: TGCGCCAGCAGTGTCGGGGGGGCGGTAGATACGCAGTATTTT
CDR3aa: CASSVGGAVDTQYF

j_gene: TRBJ2-7
v_gene: TRBV7-3
abundance: once
d_gene: .
CDR3nt: TGTGCCAGCAGCTTATTGGTCGGGTACGAGCAGTACTTC
CDR3aa: CASSLLVGYEQYF

j_gene: TRBJ1-1
v_gene: TRBV6-5
abundance: .
d_gene: TRBD1
CDR3nt: TGTGCCAGCAGTTACTCGAGGACAGGGGGCACTGAAGCTTTCTTT
CDR3aa: CASSYSRTGGTEAFF

j_gene: TRBJ2-6
v_gene: TRBV4-1
abundance: .
d_gene: TRBD1
CDR3nt: TGCGCCAGCAGCCAACGACAGGGGCCTAGCTCTGGGGCCAACGTCCTGACTTTC
CDR3aa: CASSQRQGPSSGANVLTF

j_gene: TRBJ1-2
v_gene: TRBV28
abundance: .
d_gene: .
CDR3nt: TGTGCCAGCCTTACGGACCAGGGATATGGCTACACCTTC
CDR3aa: CASLTDQGYGYTF

j_gene: TRBJ2-1
v_gene: TRBV7-9
abundance: .
d_gene: TRBD1
CDR3nt: TGTGCCAGCAGCTCCCAGGGGGTGTCCTACAATGAGCAGTTCTTC
CDR3aa: CASSSQGVSYNEQFF

j_gene: TRBJ1-6
v_gene: TRBV3-1/TRBV3-2
abundance: .
d_gene: TRBD1
CDR3nt: TGTGCCAGCAGCCACGGACAGGCGAATTCACCCCTCCACTTT
CDR3aa: CASSHGQANSPLHF

j_gene: TRBJ2-6
v_gene: TRBV13
abundance: .
d_gene: .
CDR3nt: TGTGCCAGCAGTATCAGGGCCTCTGGGGCCAACGTCCTGACTTTC
CDR3aa: CASSIRASGANVLTF

j_gene: TRBJ2-7
v_gene: TRBV20-1
abundance: once
d_gene: .
CDR3nt: TGCAGTGCCGCCGGGAGCAACGAGCAGTACTTC
CDR3aa: CSAAGSNEQYF

j_gene: TRBJ2-4
v_gene: TRBV7-2
abundance: .
d_gene: .
CDR3nt: TGTGCCAGCAGCTTAACGGGCATTCAGTACTTC
CDR3aa: CASSLTGIQYF

j_gene: TRBJ1-4
v_gene: TRBV27
abundance: .
d_gene: TRBD1
CDR3nt: TGTGCCAGCAGTTCACAGGGGAAGAGGAATGAAAAACTGTTTTTT
CDR3aa: CASSSQGKRNEKLFF

j_gene: TRBJ1-2
v_gene: TRBV2
abundance: .
d_gene: .
CDR3nt: TGTGCCACCCGGGACAACAACTATGGCTACACCTTC
CDR3aa: CATRDNNYGYTF

j_gene: TRBJ1-5
v_gene: TRBV27
abundance: .
d_gene: .
CDR3nt: TGTGCCAGCAGACCATACAGGGATTTTCATCAGCCCCAGCATTTT
CDR3aa: CASRPYRDFHQPQHF

j_gene: TRBJ1-1
v_gene: TRBV4-1
abundance: .
d_gene: TRBD1
CDR3nt: TGCGCCAGCAGCCAAGTTCAGGGGGTAATGATAGCTTTCTTT
CDR3aa: CASSQVQGVMIAFF

j_gene: TRBJ1-5
v_gene: TRBV5-8
abundance: .
d_gene: .
CDR3nt: TGTGCCAGCAGCCCGAGACTCGGGATGAGCAATCAGCCCCAGCATTTT
CDR3aa: CASSPRLGMSNQPQHF

j_gene: TRBJ2-7
v_gene: TRBV6-5
abundance: .
d_gene: .
CDR3nt: TGTGCCAGCCGGGTCTACGCCTACGAGCAGTACTTC
CDR3aa: CASRVYAYEQYF